One and the same sample provided the 32 T cell receptor beta chains below, sequenced in a study of regulatory T cells in long-lasting Graves disease. Time point described: newly diagnosed GD, antithyroid drugs for less than 3 months. After RNA was extracted from PBMCs, the TCR library was made from it. Both iRepertoire HTBI primers and Arm-PCR of CDR3 regions were used to build the TCR beta libraries. In TCRdb, the multiplex PCR reads were re-called with MiXCR into one record per CDR3 protein. The table has over 500,000 distinct CDR3 sequences, less than 20% seen once. Another study also made use of these data, one on T cells in Graves' hyperthyroidism and ophthalmopathy.

Here the sequenced sample was peripheral blood mononuclear cells (PBMCs), taken at new diagnosis, from a patient treated with antithyroid drugs. These receptors came from a woman under 40 with Graves disease.

A few counts support this clonotype. The rearrangement links TRBV19 to TRBJ1-1; weak D call: TRBD1 (5 bases). Germline CDR1 and CDR2: LNHDA and SQIVND (reference sequence). This CDR3 has 15 amino acids. V dropped 3 bases and J dropped 1 base, with 12 bases sitting between them. CDR3 amino acids: CASSIPGTGNTEAFF. CDR3 nucleotides: TGTGCCAGTAGTATCCCCGGGACGGGGAACACTGAAGCTTTCTTT.

This clonotype was seen many times. The V gene is TRBV29-1, the J gene TRBJ2-7; D may be TRBD2 (6 bases). V shed 4 bases and J shed 5 bases, with 12 bases lying between them. This CDR3 has 12 amino acids. CDR1 is SQVTM, CDR2 ANQGSEA, per germline. CDR3 nucleotides: TGCAGCGTTGGGCCAGGAGGGGACGAGCAGTACTTC. Protein product: CSVGPGGDEQYF.

This clonotype was recorded at least ten times. The J gene is TRBJ2-1, the V gene TRBV6-1; D is possibly TRBD1 (5 bases). Per germline, CDR1 MNHNS and CDR2 SASEGT. The germline V and J ends were trimmed by 6 bases and 10 bases, with 22 bases remaining between them. The CDR3 totals 15 residues. In DNA form, the CDR3 reads TGTGCCAGCAGATCGATAGTAGGTCCCCAGGGCGAGCAGTTCTTC. As protein: CASRSIVGPQGEQFF.

This clonotype was recorded at least ten times. Relative to the germline gene, one junction end is altered; a read error may explain this. The chain joins TRBV5-1 to TRBJ1-1, with D possibly TRBD1 on 5 matching bases. The CDR3 runs 14 residues. Germline assignment: CDR1 SGHRS and CDR2 YFSETQ. CDR3 residues: CASSLRGEGTEAFF. The CDR3 coding sequence is TGTGCCAGCAGTTTAAGGGGCGAGGGCACTGAAGCTTTCTTT.

This clonotype was observed many times. This rearrangement joins TRBV28 to TRBJ2-1; D not resolved. Germline lookup yields CDR1 MDHEN and CDR2 SYDVKM. The CDR3 has 15 amino acids. The ends were cut back, 6 bases at V and 3 bases at J, with 15 bases in the middle. In nucleotides, the CDR3 is TGTGCCAGCAGCTTGGTCGGGCAGTACTACAATGAGCAGTTCTTC. This translates into CASSLVGQYYNEQFF.

Comments on this clonotype: A single base is all that separates this from a far larger clone, so a read error is likely. The chain couples TRBV7-9 to TRBJ2-1, with 9 bases matching TRBD1. The trim removed 4 bases at V and 10 bases at J, leaving 11 bases unmatched. The germline V gene has CDR1 SEHNR and CDR2 FQNEAQ (reference sequence). CDR3 size: 15 residues. Here the CDR3 reads CASSSGTGSSYEQFF. CDR3 nucleotide sequence: TGTGCCAGCAGCTCCGGGACAGGGAGCTCCTACGAGCAGTTCTTC. The full variable domain, with the rest looked up from reference TRBV7-9 and TRBJ2-1, is DTGVSQNPRHKITKRGQNVTFRCDPISEHNRLYWYRQTLGQGPEFLTYFQNEAQLEKSRLLSDRFSAERPKGSFSTLEIQRTEQGDSAMYLCASSSGTGSSYEQFFGPGTRLTVL.

This clonotype has more than one count but fewer than ten. The CDR3 sequence: CATSRDLDRTTDTQYF. The CDR3 DNA follows: TGTGCCACCAGCAGAGATTTAGACAGGACTACAGATACGCAGTATTTT. The J gene is TRBJ2-3, the V gene TRBV15, with D tentatively TRBD1 (6 bases). Trimming pared 0 bases from V and 3 bases from J, leaving 13 bases between. The V gene's germline CDR1 is LNHNV and CDR2 YYDKDF (reference sequence). The CDR3 extends over 16 amino acids.

The chain employs TRBV29-1 and TRBJ2-1, with 11 bases that match TRBD2. Germline trimming cut 2 bases from V and 7 bases from J; bases unmatched to any gene: 4. Per the germline V gene, CDR1 is SQVTM and CDR2 is ANQGSEA. There are 14 residues in the CDR3. The CDR3 DNA follows: TGCAGCGTTGAAAATAGCGGGAGGGAGAATGAGCAGTTCTTC. Protein product: CSVENSGRENEQFF.

The genes are TRBV3-1 and TRBJ2-1; TRBD1 or TRBD2 may be the D gene (5 bases each). V was cut by 2 bases and J by 4 bases, with 9 bases left in between. CDR1 is LGHDT, CDR2 YNNKEL, per germline (reference sequence). CDR3 size: 14 residues. This CDR3 is CASSQRDPYNEQFF. CDR3 DNA sequence: TGTGCCAGCAGCCAAAGGGACCCATACAATGAGCAGTTCTTC.

This clonotype was seen more than once but under ten times. V gene TRBV11-2 combines with J gene TRBJ2-3; D is uncertain. CDR3 length equals 14 residues. Germline V gene lookup returns CDR1 SGHAT and CDR2 FQNNGV. The V gene lost 3 bases and the J gene lost 2 bases, with 9 bases spanning the gap. CDR3 sequence: CASSFNPHTDTQYF. CDR3 DNA: TGTGCCAGCAGCTTCAACCCCCACACAGATACGCAGTATTTT.

This clonotype came up a few times. This chain joins TRBV7-8 and TRBJ1-1; no definite D call. The germline CDR1 and CDR2 sequences are SGHVS and FQNEAQ. The CDR3 sequence is 13 residues long. Trimming took 5 bases from V and 6 from J, leaving 13 bases between them. This CDR3 is CASSPNLKAEAFF. In nucleotides, the CDR3 is TGTGCCAGCAGCCCCAATTTGAAGGCTGAAGCTTTCTTT.

This clonotype was seen at least ten times. This chain joins TRBV7-2 and TRBJ2-2; D might be TRBD1 (6 bases). Trimming cost V 3 bases and J 7 bases, with 18 bases left between them. Per the germline V gene, CDR1 is SGHTA and CDR2 is FQGNSA. The CDR3 is made up of 16 amino acids. CDR3 loop: CASSFNRGSPGGELFF. Written as DNA, the CDR3 is TGTGCCAGCAGCTTTAATAGGGGGTCGCCCGGCGGGGAGCTGTTTTTT.

CDR3: CASSIQGPEQPQHF. The CDR3 nucleotides read TGTGCCAGTAGTATACAGGGACCGGAGCAGCCCCAGCATTTT. The chain recombines TRBV19 with TRBJ1-5, with D possibly matching TRBD1 (5 bases). The V end lost 2 bases, the J end lost 7 bases, and 12 bases lay between the germline ends. The germline V gene encodes CDR1 LNHDA and CDR2 SQIVND (reference sequence). This CDR3 spans 14 amino acids.

The chain recombines TRBV5-1 with TRBJ2-1; unclear D gene. The CDR3 has 16 amino acids. Germline lookup yields CDR1 SGHRS and CDR2 YFSETQ. Between the trimmed V and J ends, which lost 0 bases and 6 bases, there was a span of 16 bases. The CDR3 bases are TGCGCCAGCAGCTTGGCCCCCCCTCCCCCCACCAATGAGCAGTTCTTC. Translated: CASSLAPPPPTNEQFF.

The chain links TRBV12-3 or TRBV12-4 to TRBJ2-6; unclear D gene. The CDR3 sequence is 13 residues long. V was clipped by 7 bases and J by 1 base, with 5 bases between them. CDR3 sequence: CASIRSGANVLTF. The CDR3 bases are TGTGCCAGCATTCGGTCTGGGGCCAACGTCCTGACTTTC.

This clonotype appeared many times. V gene TRBV18 combines with J gene TRBJ1-2; 7 nucleotides agree with TRBD1. Germline CDR1 is KGHSH and CDR2 is LQKENI. This CDR3 comprises 15 residues. V dropped 0 bases and J dropped 5; count of bases not matched to a gene: 6. The CDR3 spells CASSPPDRAVYGYTF. CDR3 bases: TGTGCCAGCTCACCACCCGACAGGGCAGTATATGGCTACACCTTC.

This clonotype appeared many times. The rearrangement links TRBV7-9 to TRBJ2-3; 12 positions agree with TRBD2. V shed 1 base and J 2 bases; nucleotides not matched to a gene: 4. The CDR3 consists of 17 residues. Germline CDR1 is SEHNR and CDR2 is FQNEAQ (reference sequence). The CDR3 DNA is TGTGCCAGCAGCTTAGGTTGGACTAGCGGGAACACAGATACGCAGTATTTT. Translation gives CASSLGWTSGNTDTQYF.

Points on this clonotype: The junction departs from germline at one end; a sequencing error may be responsible. The rearrangement uses TRBV4-1 and TRBJ2-2; D might be TRBD1 or TRBD2, each matching 7 bases. Germline CDR1 is MGHRA and CDR2 is YSYEKL. The CDR3 runs to 14 residues. The CDR3 region has the DNA TGCGCCAGCAGACGAGGGACAGACGACCGGGGAGGGGTTTTT. This encodes CASRRGTDDRGGVF.

This clonotype appeared a few times. The chain uses TRBV19 and TRBJ1-6; tentative D call: TRBD1 (6 bases). CDR1 and CDR2 from the germline V gene are LNHDA and SQIVND (reference sequence). The CDR3 loop spans 13 amino acids. V shed 5 bases and J shed 9 bases, with 11 bases lying between them. The CDR3 loop reads CASSVGHTSPLHF. The CDR3 DNA sequence: TGTGCCAGTAGTGTGGGACATACTTCACCCCTCCACTTT.

This clonotype was counted between two and nine times. The V call is TRBV14, the J call TRBJ2-7; TRBD1 matches at 9 bases. The CDR3 is 15 residues long. Trimming cost V 3 bases and J 2 bases; bases outside gene matches: 5. The V gene's germline CDR1 is SGHDN and CDR2 FVKESK. CDR3 nucleotides: TGTGCCAGCAGCCAGGCGGACAGGGGCCCCTACGAGCAGTACTTC. It specifies CASSQADRGPYEQYF.

This clonotype has just a few counts. The chain joins TRBV24-1 to TRBJ2-5; the D gene is possibly TRBD2 (6 bases). This CDR3 comprises 15 residues. Trimming took 1 base from V and 1 from J, leaving 9 bases between them. Germline CDR1 is KGHDR and CDR2 is SFDVKD. The CDR3 DNA reads as TGTGCCACCAGTGATTTAACGACTAGCCAAGAGACCCAGTACTTC. The encoded protein is CATSDLTTSQETQYF.

This clonotype was seen only a few times. A read error is possible here, since a much larger clone lies one base away. The chain has TRBV5-5 and TRBJ2-7; D gene unclear. The CDR3 contains 11 residues. The germline V gene encodes CDR1 SGHKS and CDR2 YYEKEE (reference sequence). Trimming removed 4 bases at V and 3 bases at J, with 5 bases between. Here the CDR3 reads CASSGHYEQYF. The CDR3, as DNA: TGTGCCAGCAGCGGGCACTACGAGCAGTACTTC.

The chain combines TRBV5-1 with TRBJ1-3; 7 positions match TRBD1. Germline V lookup: CDR1 SGHRS, CDR2 YFSETQ. With V trimmed by 4 bases and J by 6 bases, 7 bases remained unmatched. The CDR3 length is 14 residues. The CDR3: CASSTATGVNTIYF. CDR3 DNA sequence: TGCGCCAGCAGCACAGCCACAGGGGTAAACACCATATATTTT.

This clonotype was seen ten or more times. The chain carries TRBV7-9 and TRBJ2-5; no clear D. Germline V gene sequence: CDR1 SEHNR, CDR2 FQNEAQ (reference sequence). V lost 4 bases, J lost 2 bases, and 8 bases lay in between. The CDR3 covers 13 residues. In nucleotides, the CDR3 is TGTGCCAGCAGCTCCACAGAGCAAGAGACCCAGTACTTC. This codes for CASSSTEQETQYF.

This clonotype was seen more than once but under ten times. The V call is TRBV27, the J call TRBJ1-5; D is undetermined. V lost 0 bases to trimming and J lost 1 base, with 4 bases between them. Germline V gene lookup returns CDR1 MNHEY and CDR2 SMNVEV (reference sequence). The CDR3 extends over 14 amino acids. The CDR3 loop reads CASSLSFSNQPQHF. The CDR3 nucleotides read TGTGCCAGCAGTTTATCCTTCAGCAATCAGCCCCAGCATTTT.

This clonotype appeared many times. The gene calls are TRBV28 and TRBJ1-1; possible D gene TRBD1, 6 bases. Trimming removed 2 bases at V and 7 bases at J, with 11 bases between. CDR1 is MDHEN, CDR2 SYDVKM, per germline. The CDR3 spans 13 residues. As DNA, the CDR3 is TGTGCCAGCAGTTTAGATTTGACAGGTGAAGCTTTCTTT. As protein: CASSLDLTGEAFF.

V gene TRBV7-9 combines with J gene TRBJ2-1, with TRBD2 identical over 9 bases. V trimming: 7 bases; J trimming: 10 bases; junction bases outside the gene matches: 26. Germline CDR1 is SEHNR and CDR2 is FQNEAQ (reference sequence). The CDR3 sequence is 19 residues long. CDR3 region: CASTLSRSGGRARSDEQFF. In DNA form, the CDR3 reads TGTGCCAGCACCCTTTCCCGGTCGGGCGGGAGGGCCAGGTCGGACGAGCAGTTCTTC.

This clonotype was observed at least ten times. The chain carries TRBV18 and TRBJ2-7; D uncertain. The V end lost 4 bases, the J end lost 2 bases, and 12 bases lay between the germline ends. The CDR3 loop spans 14 amino acids. Germline loops: CDR1 KGHSH, CDR2 LQKENI. The CDR3 DNA sequence: TGTGCCAGCTCACAAGGAGCCACCGCCTACGAGCAGTACTTC. It is translated as CASSQGATAYEQYF.

This clonotype was picked up many times. Here the CDR3 reads CASSLPGLAGGSSYEQYF. The CDR3, as DNA: TGCGCCAGCAGCTTGCCGGGACTAGCGGGGGGGAGCTCCTACGAGCAGTACTTC. This chain uses TRBV5-1 with TRBJ2-7; 16 nucleotides match TRBD2. CDR1 is SGHRS and CDR2 is YFSETQ in the germline V gene. V lost 1 base, J lost 0 bases, and 4 bases stayed unmatched. The CDR3 is 18 amino acids.

At least ten counts were recorded for this clonotype. V usage is TRBV12-3 or TRBV12-4 and J usage is TRBJ2-7, with TRBD2 matching over 8 bases. The CDR3 runs to 16 residues. V lost 2 bases and J lost 1; bases outside the gene matches: 7. CDR3 protein: CASSLTSGSGSYEQYF. The CDR3 DNA reads as TGTGCCAGCAGTTTAACTAGCGGAAGTGGGTCCTACGAGCAGTACTTC.

This clonotype was observed a few times. This chain joins TRBV5-1 and TRBJ2-7, with TRBD2 identical over 10 bases. The CDR3 is 16 residues long. V was clipped by 1 base and J by 3 bases; unmatched bases: 7. Germline CDR1 reads SGHRS; CDR2 reads YFSETQ. CDR3 amino acids: CASSLMVASGSYEQYF. The CDR3 coding sequence is TGCGCCAGCAGCTTGATGGTGGCTAGCGGGAGCTACGAGCAGTACTTC.

As for this clonotype: Possible read error: a much larger clone is one base away. This rearrangement joins TRBV7-2 to TRBJ2-3; 13 nucleotides line up with TRBD2. The CDR3 is 16 amino acids. From germline, CDR1 is SGHTA and CDR2 FQGNSA. CDR3 loop: CAGSLGGLAGADTQYF. CDR3 nucleotides: TGTGCCGGCAGCTTAGGAGGACTAGCGGGAGCAGATACGCAGTATTTT.